Sequencing of this T cell receptor (beta chain) was carried out in a study of Ad26.COV2.S vaccination and SARS-CoV-2 variants. Study context: The COV1001 Ad26.COV2.S trial arm included the donor.

This CDR3 contains 14 residues. V dropped 2 bases and J dropped 4; count of bases not matched to a gene: 2. Germline V gives CDR1 MNHEY, CDR2 SMNVEV (reference sequence). Regarding treatment: roughly 20 received Ad26.COV2.S at low or high dose, single or two shots; roughly five received placebo; per-sample allocation not given. At day 63 after the first vaccine or placebo injection, samples were drawn. The repertoire was sequenced with immunoSEQ multiplex PCR; TCRdb's copy has only in-frame clones and lacks some. The table includes roughly 700,000 clones, roughly nine tenths detected once. The sequence came from a person between 18 and 65 years old who received the Ad26.COV2.S COVID-19 vaccine or a placebo. The source material was peripheral blood, sampled in a trial of Ad26.COV2.S vaccine versus placebo. The genes are TRBV27 and TRBJ1-5; 7 bases align to TRBD1. The DNA of the CDR3 is TGTGCCAGCAGTTTAGGGACAGCAAATCAGCCCCAGCATTTT. Amino acid sequence: CASSLGTANQPQHF.